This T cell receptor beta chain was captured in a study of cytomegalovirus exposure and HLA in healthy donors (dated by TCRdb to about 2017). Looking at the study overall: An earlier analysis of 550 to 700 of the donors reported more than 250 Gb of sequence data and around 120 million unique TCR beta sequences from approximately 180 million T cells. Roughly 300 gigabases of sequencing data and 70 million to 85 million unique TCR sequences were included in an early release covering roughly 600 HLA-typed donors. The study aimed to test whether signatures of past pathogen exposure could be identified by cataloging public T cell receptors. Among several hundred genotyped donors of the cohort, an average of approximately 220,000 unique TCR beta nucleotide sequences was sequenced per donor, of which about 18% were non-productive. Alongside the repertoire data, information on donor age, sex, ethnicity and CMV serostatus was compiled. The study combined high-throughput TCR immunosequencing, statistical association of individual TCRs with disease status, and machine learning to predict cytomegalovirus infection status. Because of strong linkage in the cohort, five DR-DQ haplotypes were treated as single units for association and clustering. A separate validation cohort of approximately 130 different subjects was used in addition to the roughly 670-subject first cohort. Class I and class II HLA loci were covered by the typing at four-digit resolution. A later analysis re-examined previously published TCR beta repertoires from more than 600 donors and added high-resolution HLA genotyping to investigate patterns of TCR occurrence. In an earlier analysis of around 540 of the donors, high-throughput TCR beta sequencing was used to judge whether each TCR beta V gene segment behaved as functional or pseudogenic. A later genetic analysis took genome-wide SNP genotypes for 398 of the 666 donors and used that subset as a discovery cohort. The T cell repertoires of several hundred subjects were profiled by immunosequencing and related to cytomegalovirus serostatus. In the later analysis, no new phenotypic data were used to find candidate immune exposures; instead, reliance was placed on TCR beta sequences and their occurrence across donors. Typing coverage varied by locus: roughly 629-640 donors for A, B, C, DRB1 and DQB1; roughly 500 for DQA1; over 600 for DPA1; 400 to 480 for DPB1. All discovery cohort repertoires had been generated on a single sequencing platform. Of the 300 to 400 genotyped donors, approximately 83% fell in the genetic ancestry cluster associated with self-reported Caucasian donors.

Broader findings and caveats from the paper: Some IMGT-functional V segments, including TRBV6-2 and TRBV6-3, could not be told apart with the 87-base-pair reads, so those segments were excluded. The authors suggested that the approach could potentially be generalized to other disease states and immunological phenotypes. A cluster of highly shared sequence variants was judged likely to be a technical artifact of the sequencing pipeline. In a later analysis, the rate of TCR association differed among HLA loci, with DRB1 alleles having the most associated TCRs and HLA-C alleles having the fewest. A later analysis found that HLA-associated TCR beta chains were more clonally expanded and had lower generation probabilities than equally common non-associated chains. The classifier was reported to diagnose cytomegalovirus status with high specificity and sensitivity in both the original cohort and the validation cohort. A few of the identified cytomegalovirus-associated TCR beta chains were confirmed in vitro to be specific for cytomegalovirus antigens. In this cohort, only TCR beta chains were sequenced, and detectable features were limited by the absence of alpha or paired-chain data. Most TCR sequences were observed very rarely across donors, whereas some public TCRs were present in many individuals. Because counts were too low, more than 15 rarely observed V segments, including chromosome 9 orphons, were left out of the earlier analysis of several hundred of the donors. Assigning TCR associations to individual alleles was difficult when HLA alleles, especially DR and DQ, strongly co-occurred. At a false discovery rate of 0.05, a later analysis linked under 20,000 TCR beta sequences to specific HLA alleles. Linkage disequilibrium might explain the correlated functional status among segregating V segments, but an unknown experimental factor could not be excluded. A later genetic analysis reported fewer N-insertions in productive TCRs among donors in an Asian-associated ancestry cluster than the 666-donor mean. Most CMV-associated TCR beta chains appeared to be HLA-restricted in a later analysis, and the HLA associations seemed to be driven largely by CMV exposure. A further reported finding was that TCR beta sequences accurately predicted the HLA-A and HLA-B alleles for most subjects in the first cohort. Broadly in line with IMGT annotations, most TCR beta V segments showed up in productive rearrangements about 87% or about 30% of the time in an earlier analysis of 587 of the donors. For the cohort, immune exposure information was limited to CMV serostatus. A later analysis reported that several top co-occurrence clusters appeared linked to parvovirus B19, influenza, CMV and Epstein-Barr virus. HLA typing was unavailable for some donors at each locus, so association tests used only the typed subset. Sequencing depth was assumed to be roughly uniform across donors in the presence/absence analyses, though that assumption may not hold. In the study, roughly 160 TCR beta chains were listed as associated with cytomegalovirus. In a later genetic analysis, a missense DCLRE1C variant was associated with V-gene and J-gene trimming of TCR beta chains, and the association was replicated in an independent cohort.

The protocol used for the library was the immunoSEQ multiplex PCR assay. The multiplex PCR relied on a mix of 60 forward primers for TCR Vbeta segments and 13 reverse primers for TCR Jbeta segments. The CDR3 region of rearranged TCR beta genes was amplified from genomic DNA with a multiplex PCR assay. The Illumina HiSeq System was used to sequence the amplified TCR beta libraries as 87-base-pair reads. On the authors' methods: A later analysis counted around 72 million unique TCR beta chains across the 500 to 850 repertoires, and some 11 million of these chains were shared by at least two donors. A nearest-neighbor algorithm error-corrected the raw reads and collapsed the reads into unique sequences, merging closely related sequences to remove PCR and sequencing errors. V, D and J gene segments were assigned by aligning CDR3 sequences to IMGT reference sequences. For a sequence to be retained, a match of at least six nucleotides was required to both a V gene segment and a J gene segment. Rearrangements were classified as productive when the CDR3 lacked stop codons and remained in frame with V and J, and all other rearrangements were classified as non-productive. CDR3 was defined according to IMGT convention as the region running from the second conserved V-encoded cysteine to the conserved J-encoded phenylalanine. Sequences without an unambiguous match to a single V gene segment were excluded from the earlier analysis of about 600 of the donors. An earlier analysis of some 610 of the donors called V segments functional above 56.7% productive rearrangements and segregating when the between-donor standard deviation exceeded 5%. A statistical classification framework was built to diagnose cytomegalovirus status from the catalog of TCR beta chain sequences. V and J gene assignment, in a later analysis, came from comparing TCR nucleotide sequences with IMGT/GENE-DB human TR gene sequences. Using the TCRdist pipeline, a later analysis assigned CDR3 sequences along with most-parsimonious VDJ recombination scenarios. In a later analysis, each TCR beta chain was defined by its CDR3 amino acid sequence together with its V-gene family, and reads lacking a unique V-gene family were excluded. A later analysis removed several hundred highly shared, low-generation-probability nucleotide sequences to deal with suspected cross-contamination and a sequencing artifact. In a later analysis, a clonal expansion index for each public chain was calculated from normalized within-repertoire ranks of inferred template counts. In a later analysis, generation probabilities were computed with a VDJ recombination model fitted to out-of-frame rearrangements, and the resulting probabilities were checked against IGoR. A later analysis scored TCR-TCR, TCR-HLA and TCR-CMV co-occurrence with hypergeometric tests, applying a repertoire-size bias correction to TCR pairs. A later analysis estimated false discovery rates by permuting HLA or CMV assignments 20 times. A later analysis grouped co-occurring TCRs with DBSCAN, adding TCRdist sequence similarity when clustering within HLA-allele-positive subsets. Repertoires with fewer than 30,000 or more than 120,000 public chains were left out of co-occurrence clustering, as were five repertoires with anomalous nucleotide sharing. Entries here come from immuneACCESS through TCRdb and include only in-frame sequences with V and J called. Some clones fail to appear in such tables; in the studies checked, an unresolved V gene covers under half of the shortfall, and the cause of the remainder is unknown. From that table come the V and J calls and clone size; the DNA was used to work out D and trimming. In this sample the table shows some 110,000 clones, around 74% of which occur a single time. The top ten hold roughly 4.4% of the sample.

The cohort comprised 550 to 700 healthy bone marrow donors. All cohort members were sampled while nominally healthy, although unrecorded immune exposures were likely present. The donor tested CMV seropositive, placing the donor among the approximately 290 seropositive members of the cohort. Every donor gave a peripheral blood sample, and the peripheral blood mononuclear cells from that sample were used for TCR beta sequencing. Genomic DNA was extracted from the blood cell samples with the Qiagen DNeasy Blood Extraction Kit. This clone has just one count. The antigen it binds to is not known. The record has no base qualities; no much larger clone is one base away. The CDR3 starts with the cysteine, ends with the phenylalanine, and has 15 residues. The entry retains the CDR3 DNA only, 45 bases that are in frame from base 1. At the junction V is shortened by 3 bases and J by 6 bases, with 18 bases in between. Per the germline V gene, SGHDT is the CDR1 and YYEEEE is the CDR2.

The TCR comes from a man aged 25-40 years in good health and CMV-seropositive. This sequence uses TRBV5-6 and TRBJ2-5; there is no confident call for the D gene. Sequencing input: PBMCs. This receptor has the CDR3 CASSYRLALPKTQYF. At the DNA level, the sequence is TGTGCCAGCAGCTACCGACTGGCCCTCCCGAAGACCCAGTACTTC.